This T cell receptor beta chain was captured in a study of T cell changes during pregnancy in multiple sclerosis (dated by TCRdb to about 2019). As for the study more broadly: Changes in the T cell repertoire over the course of pregnancy were examined in this study in women with multiple sclerosis.

Receptors were amplified or captured by the immunoSEQ multiplex PCR assay. Entries here come from immuneACCESS through TCRdb and include only in-frame sequences with V and J called. Some clones fail to appear in such tables; in the studies checked, an unresolved V gene covers under half of the shortfall, and the cause of the remainder is unknown. This sample lists some 64,000 clones; 92% were detected once. The leading ten clones occupy 2% to 2.5% of the sample. Remarks on this clone: Its antigen is currently not known. Per-nucleotide qualities are absent, and no much larger clonotype sits a single base away.

Compared with germline, V lacks 2 bases and J lacks 5 bases; bases without a gene match: 4. The CDR3 covers 14 residues, taking in both the cysteine and the phenylalanine. This entry keeps only the CDR3 DNA: 42 bases, framed from base 1. The germline V gene specifies KGHSH as CDR1 and LQKENI as CDR2. The sequence is built from TRBV18 and TRBJ2-5, with 8 bases aligning to TRBD1. Source: peripheral blood, taken in the first trimester of pregnancy. This receptor was identified in a female donor with multiple sclerosis, enrolled in a pregnancy study. The DNA reads as follows: TGTGCCAGCTCACCAACAGGGGGAAGGGAGACCCAGTACTTC. It translates as CASSPTGGRETQYF. Full variable domain (CDR3 extended with the reference TRBV18 and TRBJ2-5 proteins): NAGVMQNPRHLVRRRGQEARLRCSPMKGHSHVYWYRQLPEEGLKFMVYLQKENIIDESGMPKERFSAEFPKEGPSILRIQQVVRGDSAAYFCASSPTGGRETQYFGPGTRLLVL.